These 24 T cell receptor beta chains share one sample of origin, sequenced in a study of control samples from healthy donors and cancer patients. Assay used: immunoSEQ multiplex PCR; TCRdb lists only in-frame clones, some missing. The sample has over 80,000 clones, roughly 86% seen once. The source material was blood. These receptors all come from a man aged 55 to 70 in good health.

The genes are TRBV5-6 and TRBJ2-7; maybe TRBD2 (5 bases). From germline, CDR1 is SGHDT and CDR2 YYEEEE. The CDR3 is made up of 13 amino acids. Deletions cut 1 base from V and 6 bases from J, with 11 bases between. The CDR3 sequence is CASSLSGWAEQYF. CDR3 nucleotide sequence: TGTGCCAGCAGCTTGTCGGGGTGGGCCGAGCAGTACTTC.

The genes are TRBV15 and TRBJ2-5; a weak D match, TRBD1 (6 bases). Germline V lookup: CDR1 LNHNV, CDR2 YYDKDF (reference sequence). V was pared by 6 bases and J by 3 bases, with 20 bases between. The CDR3 is made up of 16 amino acids. In DNA, the CDR3 is TGTGCCACCAGAAGCAGGTTGGCGGCAGGGGAAGAGACCCAGTACTTC. This translates into CATRSRLAAGEETQYF.

This chain uses TRBV30 with TRBJ2-7; D is possibly TRBD2 (6 bases). The CDR3 has 13 residues. Germline V gives CDR1 GTSNPN, CDR2 SVGIG (reference sequence). The germline V and J ends were trimmed by 1 base and 0 bases, with 7 bases remaining between them. CDR3 sequence: CAWSGGVSYEQYF. As DNA, the CDR3 is TGTGCCTGGAGTGGCGGGGTCTCCTACGAGCAGTACTTC.

This chain joins TRBV19 and TRBJ1-3; D unresolved. The CDR3 covers 16 residues. Trimming stripped 2 bases from V and 1 base from J, with 12 bases between. Germline loops: CDR1 LNHDA, CDR2 SQIVND (reference sequence). CDR3 sequence reads: CASSITGAGSGNTIYF. CDR3 nucleotide sequence: TGTGCCAGTAGTATAACCGGAGCGGGGTCTGGAAACACCATATATTTT.

This clone occurred a few times. The chain couples TRBV4-2 to TRBJ2-3; 7 nucleotides align to TRBD2. The J segment lost 0 bases and the V segment lost 1 base, leaving 7 bases of the junction unmatched. CDR1 is LGHNA, CDR2 YNFKEQ, per germline. The CDR3 is 17 amino acids. The CDR3 region has the DNA TGTGCCAGCAGCCAAGCCCCGACTAGCTACAGCACAGATACGCAGTATTTT. This encodes CASSQAPTSYSTDTQYF.

The chain combines TRBV3-1 (or the pseudogene TRBV3-2) with TRBJ2-7; D uncertain. CDR3 length: 11 amino acids. Between the trimmed V and J ends, which lost 2 bases and 5 bases, there was a span of 4 bases. The germline gives CDR1 LGHDT, CDR2 YNNKEL (reference sequence). The CDR3 is CASSQQDEQYF. As DNA, the CDR3 is TGTGCCAGCAGCCAACAGGACGAGCAGTACTTC.

The genes are TRBV19 and TRBJ1-5; 7 nucleotides match TRBD1. CDR1 LNHDA and CDR2 SQIVND come from the germline V gene (reference sequence). The CDR3 is made up of 16 amino acids. Unmatched junction bases numbered 12, after V lost 6 bases and J lost 4 bases. As DNA, the CDR3 is TGTGCCAGTAGATCGTTTACAGGGGTTGGGAATCAGCCCCAGCATTTT. It specifies CASRSFTGVGNQPQHF.

The chain carries TRBV15 and TRBJ1-5; D remains unclear. Trimming left V 0 bases short and J 9 bases short, with 12 bases between. CDR1 is LNHNV, CDR2 YYDKDF, per germline (reference sequence). This CDR3 has 14 amino acids. CDR3 in amino acids: CATSRDLGYGPQHF. The CDR3 nucleotides read TGTGCCACCAGCAGAGATCTGGGGTACGGGCCCCAGCATTTT. The variable domain in full, with the rest retrieved from reference TRBV15 and TRBJ1-5, is DAMVIQNPRYQVTQFGKPVTLSCSQTLNHNVMYWYQQKSSQAPKLLFHYYDKDFNNEADTPDNFQSRRPNTSFCFLDIRSPGLGDTAMYLCATSRDLGYGPQHFGDGTRLSIL.

The chain is built from TRBV28 and TRBJ1-2; the D gene is possibly TRBD1 (6 bases). The CDR3 is 14 residues long. CDR1 and CDR2 from the germline V gene are MDHEN and SYDVKM. The ends were cut back, 6 bases at V and 2 bases at J, with 13 bases in the middle. CDR3 nucleotide sequence: TGTGCCAGCAGCCGAACAGGGTACAACTATGGCTACACCTTC. Amino acids: CASSRTGYNYGYTF.

J is TRBJ2-3 and V is TRBV24-1, with 7 bases matching TRBD1. The germline V gene has CDR1 KGHDR and CDR2 SFDVKD. Germline trimming cut 10 bases from V and 6 bases from J; bases unmatched to any gene: 12. CDR3 length: 14 amino acids. The CDR3 is CATAPGTDADTQYF. The DNA of the CDR3 is TGTGCCACTGCCCCGGGGACAGACGCGGATACGCAGTATTTT.

This clone appeared a single time. The chain uses TRBV7-3 and TRBJ1-1; TRBD1 matches at 8 bases. Germline lookup yields CDR1 SGHTA and CDR2 FQGTGA. The junction had 8 bases not matched to a gene; V was cut back by 1 base and J by 4 bases. This CDR3 region has 16 residues. The CDR3 bases are TGTGCCAGCAGCTTAAGCCCCGGACAGGGAGGCACTGAAGCTTTCTTT. Its protein product is CASSLSPGQGGTEAFF.

This clone has just a few counts. The chain couples TRBV20-1 to TRBJ1-5; D gene uncertain. V lost 3 bases, J lost 4 bases, and 13 bases lay in between. Germline CDR1 is DFQATT and CDR2 is SNEGSKA (reference sequence). CDR3 size: 14 residues. The CDR3 loop is CSASPPSRNQPQHF. CDR3 bases: TGCAGTGCTAGTCCTCCGAGTCGGAATCAGCCCCAGCATTTT.

Here the CDR3 DNA reads TGTGCCAGCTCACCGACAGGGGCCTCCTACGAGCAGTACTTC. This gives the protein CASSPTGASYEQYF. This sequence joins TRBV18 and TRBJ2-7; 8 nucleotides agree with TRBD1. Trimming at V came to 3 bases and at J to 0 bases, leaving 1 base not matched to a gene. This CDR3 is built from 14 residues. CDR1 is KGHSH and CDR2 is LQKENI in the germline V gene.

This clone was counted only a few times. V is TRBV11-1 and J is TRBJ2-7, with 8 positions matching TRBD1. This CDR3 comprises 15 residues. CDR1 and CDR2 (germline): SGHAT, FQDESV (reference sequence). Trimming took 5 bases from V and 2 from J; bases not matched to a gene: 8. The CDR3 reads CASSQRGQVPYEQYF. The CDR3 DNA reads as TGTGCCAGCAGCCAACGGGGACAGGTCCCCTACGAGCAGTACTTC.

The rearrangement uses TRBV30 and TRBJ2-5; the match to TRBD2 covers 9 bases. Trimming at V came to 4 bases and at J to 4 bases, leaving 10 bases not matched to a gene. Germline lookup yields CDR1 GTSNPN and CDR2 SVGIG (reference sequence). The CDR3 runs 15 residues. The CDR3 protein is CAWTFSGGLIETQYF. CDR3 in DNA: TGTGCCTGGACCTTTAGCGGGGGCCTTATAGAGACCCAGTACTTC.

This chain uses TRBV5-1 with TRBJ2-1; TRBD1 aligns across 7 bases. Germline-derived CDR1 and CDR2 are SGHRS and YFSETQ. This CDR3 region has 14 residues. Unmatched junction bases numbered 5, after V lost 0 bases and J lost 8 bases. The CDR3 nucleotides read TGCGCCAGCAGCTTGGAGGACAGGACGGATGAGCAGTTCTTC. This sequence encodes CASSLEDRTDEQFF.

This clone was recorded once. The rearrangement uses TRBV3-1 (or the pseudogene TRBV3-2) and TRBJ2-1; D is ambiguous. This CDR3 spans 13 amino acids. Trimming removed 1 base from V and 9 bases from J, with 10 bases in between. Germline-derived CDR1 and CDR2 are LGHDT and YNNKEL (reference sequence). The CDR3 DNA sequence: TGTGCCAGCAGCCAAGTTCCGGGCGGTGAGCAGTTCTTC. Protein product: CASSQVPGGEQFF.

The chain recombines TRBV5-1 with TRBJ2-4, with D unresolved. Germline V lookup: CDR1 SGHRS, CDR2 YFSETQ. Trimming shortened V by 1 base and J by 0 bases, and 20 bases separated the two germline ends. There are 19 residues in the CDR3. CDR3 sequence reads: CASSLWGIGSRVAKNIQYF. CDR3 in DNA: TGCGCCAGCAGCTTGTGGGGTATAGGTTCGAGAGTAGCCAAAAACATTCAGTACTTC.

CDR3 bases: TGTGCCAGCAGAGCCTCGGGTCTAGCGAACCACAATGAGCAGTTCTTC. It yields the protein CASRASGLANHNEQFF. This sequence joins TRBV6-6 and TRBJ2-1, with D tentatively TRBD2 (6 bases). CDR1 MNHNY and CDR2 SVGAGI come from the germline V gene (reference sequence). CDR3 size: 16 residues. V lost 6 bases to trimming and J lost 5 bases, with 20 bases between them.

This clone turned up a few times. V gene TRBV4-2 combines with J gene TRBJ2-7; 7 bases align to TRBD2. The J segment lost 2 bases and the V segment lost 0 bases, leaving 7 bases of the junction unmatched. CDR3 length equals 16 residues. Germline CDR1 reads LGHNA; CDR2 reads YNFKEQ. The CDR3 nucleotides are TGTGCCAGCAGCCAAGATCAGAGCGGGACCCCCTACGAGCAGTACTTC. Its protein product is CASSQDQSGTPYEQYF.

The CDR3 DNA follows: TGTGCCAGCAGTCATAGCATGAAAACCTACGAGCAGTACTTC. This encodes CASSHSMKTYEQYF. The chain links TRBV28 to TRBJ2-7; D gene ambiguous. Germline CDR1 and CDR2: MDHEN and SYDVKM. Trimming pared 5 bases from V and 2 bases from J, leaving 13 bases between. The CDR3 loop spans 14 amino acids.

V and J are TRBV29-1 and TRBJ2-5, with D possibly TRBD1 on 6 matching bases. CDR1 is SQVTM and CDR2 is ANQGSEA in the germline V gene. The CDR3 contains 12 residues. Trimming removed 7 bases from V and 2 bases from J, with 11 bases in between. CDR3 protein: CSAAQGQETQYF. In nucleotides, the CDR3 is TGCAGCGCCGCACAGGGACAAGAGACCCAGTACTTC.

The chain recombines TRBV7-9 with TRBJ1-2; D is unclear. This CDR3 has 13 amino acids. The germline V gene has CDR1 SEHNR and CDR2 FQNEAQ (reference sequence). The germline V and J ends were trimmed by 6 bases and 3 bases, with 11 bases remaining between them. The CDR3 here is CASRAGVDYGYTF. CDR3 in DNA: TGTGCCAGCAGGGCTGGGGTGGACTATGGCTACACCTTC.

The gene calls are TRBV27 and TRBJ1-1; D is ambiguous. Trimming took 0 bases from V and 6 from J, leaving 8 bases between them. The CDR3 is 13 amino acids. The germline V gene encodes CDR1 MNHEY and CDR2 SMNVEV (reference sequence). CDR3 sequence: CASSLSLASEAFF. The CDR3 nucleotides read TGTGCCAGCAGTTTATCGCTGGCTTCTGAAGCTTTCTTT.